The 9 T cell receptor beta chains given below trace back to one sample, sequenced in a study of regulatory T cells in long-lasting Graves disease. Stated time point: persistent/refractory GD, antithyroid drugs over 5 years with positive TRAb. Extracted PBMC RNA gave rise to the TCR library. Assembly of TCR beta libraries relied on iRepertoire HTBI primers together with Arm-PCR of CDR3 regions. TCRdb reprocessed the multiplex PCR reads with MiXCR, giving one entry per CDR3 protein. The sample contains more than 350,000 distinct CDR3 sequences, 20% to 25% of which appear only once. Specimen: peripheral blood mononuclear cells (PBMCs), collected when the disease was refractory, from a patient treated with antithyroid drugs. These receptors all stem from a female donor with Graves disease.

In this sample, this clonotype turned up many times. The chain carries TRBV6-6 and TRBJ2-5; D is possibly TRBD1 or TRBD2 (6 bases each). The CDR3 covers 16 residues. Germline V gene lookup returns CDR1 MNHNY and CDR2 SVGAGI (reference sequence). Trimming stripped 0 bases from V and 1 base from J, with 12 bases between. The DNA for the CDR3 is TGTGCCAGCAGTTACTCGCGGGGACACCTCCAAGAGACCCAGTACTTC. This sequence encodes CASSYSRGHLQETQYF.

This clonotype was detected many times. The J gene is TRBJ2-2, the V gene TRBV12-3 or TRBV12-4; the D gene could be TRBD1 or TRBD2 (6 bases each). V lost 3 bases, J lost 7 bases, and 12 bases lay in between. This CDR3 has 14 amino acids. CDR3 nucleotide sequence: TGTGCCAGCAGTTTGGCCGGGGGCTTCGGGGAGCTGTTTTTT. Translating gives CASSLAGGFGELFF.

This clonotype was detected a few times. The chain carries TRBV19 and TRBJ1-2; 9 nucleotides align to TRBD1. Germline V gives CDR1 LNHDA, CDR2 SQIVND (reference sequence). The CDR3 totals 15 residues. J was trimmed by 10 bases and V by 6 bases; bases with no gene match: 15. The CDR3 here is CASRAGQGTVVDYTF. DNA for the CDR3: TGTGCCAGTAGGGCGGGACAGGGTACAGTTGTCGACTACACCTTC.

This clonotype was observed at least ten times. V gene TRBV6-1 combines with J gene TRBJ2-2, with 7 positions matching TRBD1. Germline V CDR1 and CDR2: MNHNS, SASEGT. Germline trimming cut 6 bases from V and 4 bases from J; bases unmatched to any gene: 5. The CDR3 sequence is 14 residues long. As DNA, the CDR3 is TGTGCCAGCAGATTGGACAGGTCCACCGGGGAGCTGTTTTTT. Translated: CASRLDRSTGELFF.

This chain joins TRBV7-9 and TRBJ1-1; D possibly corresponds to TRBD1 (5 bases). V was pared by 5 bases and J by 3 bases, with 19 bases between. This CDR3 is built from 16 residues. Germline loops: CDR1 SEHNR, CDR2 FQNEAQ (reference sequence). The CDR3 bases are TGTGCCAGCAGCCCACGACAGCCTCTGCAAGACACTGAAGCTTTCTTT. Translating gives CASSPRQPLQDTEAFF.

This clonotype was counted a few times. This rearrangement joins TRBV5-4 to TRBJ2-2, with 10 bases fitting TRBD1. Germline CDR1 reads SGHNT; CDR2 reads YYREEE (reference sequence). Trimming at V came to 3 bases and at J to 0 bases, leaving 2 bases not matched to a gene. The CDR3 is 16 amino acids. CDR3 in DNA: TGTGCCAGCAGCTCTGGGACAGGGGCGAACACCGGGGAGCTGTTTTTT. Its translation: CASSSGTGANTGELFF.

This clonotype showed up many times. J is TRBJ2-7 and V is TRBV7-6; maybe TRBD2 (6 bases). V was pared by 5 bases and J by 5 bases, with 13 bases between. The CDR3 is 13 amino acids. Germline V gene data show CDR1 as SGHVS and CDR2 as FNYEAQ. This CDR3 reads CASSPHGGHEQYF. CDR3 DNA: TGTGCCAGCAGCCCCCACGGGGGTCACGAGCAGTACTTC.

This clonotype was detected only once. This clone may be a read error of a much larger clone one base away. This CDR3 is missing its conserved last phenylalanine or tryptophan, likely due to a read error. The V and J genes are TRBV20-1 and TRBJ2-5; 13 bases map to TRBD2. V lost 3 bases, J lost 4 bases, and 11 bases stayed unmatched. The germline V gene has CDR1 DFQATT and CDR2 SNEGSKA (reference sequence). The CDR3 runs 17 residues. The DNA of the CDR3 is TGCAGTGCTAGCCCATGGACTAGCGGGAGTATCGGAGAGACCCAGTACCTC. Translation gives CSASPWTSGSIGETQYL.

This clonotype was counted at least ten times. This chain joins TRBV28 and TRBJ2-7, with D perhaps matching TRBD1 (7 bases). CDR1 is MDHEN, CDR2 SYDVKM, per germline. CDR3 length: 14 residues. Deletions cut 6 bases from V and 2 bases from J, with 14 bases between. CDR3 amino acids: CASSGGQITYEQYF. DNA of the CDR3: TGTGCCAGCAGCGGGGGACAGATTACCTACGAGCAGTACTTC. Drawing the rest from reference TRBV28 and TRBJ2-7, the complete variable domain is DVKVTQSSRYLVKRTGEKVFLECVQDMDHENMFWYRQDPGLGLRLIYFSYDVKMKEKGDIPEGYSVSREKKERFSLILESASTNQTSMYLCASSGGQITYEQYFGPGTRLTVT.